The sequence of this T cell receptor beta chain was determined in a study of tumor and adjacent non-tumor tissue in lung cancer. Study at large: There were 11 to 13 adenocarcinoma, a couple of squamous cell carcinoma and 1 small cell lung cancer cases.

On this clonotype: The antigen is undetermined.

The library came from three nested PCR rounds adapted from ARM-PCR protocols. TCRdb reanalysed the multiplex PCR reads using MiXCR and keeps one entry per CDR3 protein. The sample shows 84,000 or so distinct CDR3 sequences, about 61% of them seen only once. The study's findings and limits: Higher tumor TCR diversity was associated with shorter survival.

V was cut by 11 bases and J by 4 bases, with 21 bases left in between. The length of the CDR3 is 14 residues. Germline CDR1 reads MDHEN; CDR2 reads SYDVKM. This sample's RNA came from whole unsorted tissue. The specimen was lung tumor tissue. The receptor was isolated from a man between 70 and 80 years old with non-small cell lung cancer. The chain couples TRBV28 to TRBJ2-7, with D perhaps matching TRBD2 (6 bases). CDR3 sequence: CAPMRGSGRYEQYF. The CDR3, as DNA: TGTGCCCCCATGCGGGGTAGCGGCCGGTACGAGCAGTACTTC. Filled out from reference TRBV28 and TRBJ2-7, the complete variable domain reads DVKVTQSSRYLVKRTGEKVFLECVQDMDHENMFWYRQDPGLGLRLIYFSYDVKMKEKGDIPEGYSVSREKKERFSLILESASTNQTSMYLCAPMRGSGRYEQYFGPGTRLTVT.